These 11 T cell receptor beta chains were sequenced from one sample in a study of T cell repertoires in cytomegalovirus infection. These receptors are not linked to any known antigen. MiXCR, applied by TCRdb to the reads, yields one record per CDR3 protein. The sample shows 250,000 to 300,000 distinct CDR3 sequences, under 25% of them seen only once. The material was cultured PBMCs, obtained from culture after CMV antigen stimulation. These receptors were obtained from a human donor in good health (CMV status not recorded). Some clones in this sample may be carry-over from other donors' samples.

V usage is TRBV7-8 and J usage is TRBJ2-7; D is possibly TRBD1 or TRBD2 (5 bases each). V lost 5 bases and J lost 6, with 14 bases in between. Germline lookup yields CDR1 SGHVS and CDR2 FQNEAQ. The CDR3 spans 13 residues. The CDR3 protein is CASSTVGTSEQYV. The DNA for the CDR3 is TGTGCCAGCAGCACAGTAGGGACGAGCGAGCAGTACGTC.

V usage is TRBV19 and J usage is TRBJ2-2, with 9 bases identical to TRBD1. V dropped 10 bases and J dropped 3; count of bases not matched to a gene: 12. This CDR3 region has 16 residues. Per the germline V gene, CDR1 is LNHDA and CDR2 is SQIVND (reference sequence). The CDR3 protein is CATRPYDRGDTGELFF. CDR3 DNA sequence: TGTGCCACCCGACCATATGACAGGGGGGACACCGGGGAGCTGTTTTTT.

The rearrangement joins TRBV7-9 to TRBJ2-4; perhaps TRBD2 as D (6 bases). The length of the CDR3 is 15 residues. CDR1 is SEHNR and CDR2 is FQNEAQ in the germline V gene (reference sequence). The germline V and J ends were trimmed by 5 bases and 9 bases, with 20 bases remaining between them. CDR3 coding DNA: TGTGCCAGCAGCCTTAGCGGATCCAAGGCGGGCATTCAGTACTTC. This translates into CASSLSGSKAGIQYF. The full variable domain, its missing parts supplied by reference TRBV7-9 and TRBJ2-4, is DTGVSQNPRHKITKRGQNVTFRCDPISEHNRLYWYRQTLGQGPEFLTYFQNEAQLEKSRLLSDRFSAERPKGSFSTLEIQRTEQGDSAMYLCASSLSGSKAGIQYFGAGTRLSVL.

This clonotype has more than one count but fewer than ten. The chain recombines TRBV6-5 with TRBJ1-1; D unresolved. Trimming stripped 2 bases from V and 4 bases from J, with 11 bases between. Germline V gene sequence: CDR1 MNHEY, CDR2 SVGAGI. There are 14 residues in the CDR3. The CDR3 loop reads CASSYLERRTEAFF. CDR3 sequence (DNA): TGTGCCAGCAGTTACCTCGAGCGGCGCACTGAAGCTTTCTTT.

The chain recombines TRBV4-1 with TRBJ2-1; TRBD2 agrees at 8 bases. V was clipped by 4 bases and J by 2 bases; unmatched bases: 10. The CDR3 runs to 17 residues. CDR1 and CDR2 (germline): MGHRA, YSYEKL. Written as DNA, the CDR3 is TGCGCCAGCAGCCCCCGTAAGCGGGAGAGGGCCTACAATGAGCAGTTCTTC. Encoded protein: CASSPRKRERAYNEQFF.

This chain uses TRBV6-5 with TRBJ1-1; weak D call: TRBD1 (5 bases). The germline gives CDR1 MNHEY, CDR2 SVGAGI. There are 13 residues in the CDR3. The V and J ends lost 3 bases and 6 bases respectively, with 11 bases between them. CDR3 in amino acids: CASSYQGPSEAFF. The CDR3 DNA reads TGTGCCAGCAGTTATCAGGGTCCCTCTGAAGCTTTCTTT.

This clonotype was counted only a few times. The chain links TRBV20-1 to TRBJ1-5; a weak D match, TRBD1 (5 bases). The CDR3 contains 15 residues. Deletions cut 1 base from V and 5 bases from J, with 15 bases between. Germline lookup yields CDR1 DFQATT and CDR2 SNEGSKA (reference sequence). The CDR3 region is CSARVRETFDQPQHF. The CDR3 DNA sequence: TGCAGTGCTAGAGTCAGGGAAACGTTCGATCAGCCCCAGCATTTT.

There are many counts of this clonotype. The chain carries TRBV7-2 and TRBJ1-2; D unclear. The CDR3 runs to 15 residues. V lost 5 bases to trimming and J lost 0 bases, with 13 bases between them. Germline CDR1 SGHTA, CDR2 FQGNSA. CDR3 sequence: CASSHTAQSNYGYTF. The DNA for the CDR3 is TGTGCCAGCAGCCACACAGCGCAATCTAACTATGGCTACACCTTC.

The genes are TRBV5-4 and TRBJ1-6; 8 positions match TRBD1. V gave up 2 bases and J gave up 7 bases; unmatched junction bases: 8. Germline lookup yields CDR1 SGHNT and CDR2 YYREEE (reference sequence). The CDR3 has 16 amino acids. CDR3 residues: CASSLADRAENSPLHF. The CDR3 DNA reads TGTGCCAGCAGCTTAGCGGACAGGGCGGAAAATTCACCCCTCCACTTT.

The sample holds a few counts of this clonotype. The chain carries TRBV10-3 and TRBJ1-5, with D possibly TRBD1 on 6 matching bases. This CDR3 has 16 residues. Germline-derived CDR1 and CDR2 are ENHRY and SYGVKD. Trimming shortened V by 11 bases and J by 3 bases, and 23 bases separated the two germline ends. CDR3 protein: CAERHRVAALNQPQHF. DNA for the CDR3: TGTGCCGAACGACACAGGGTGGCGGCCCTCAATCAGCCCCAGCATTTT.

This clonotype was seen only a few times. The chain carries TRBV23-1 and TRBJ2-7; no reliable D call. TRBV23-1 falls under the ORF class, with uncertain function. This CDR3 has 12 residues. Trimming took off 2 bases at V and 11 bases at J, with 13 bases between the two ends. The CDR3 DNA sequence: TGCGCCAGCAGTCAAGAAAGACACCACGAGTACGTC. Amino acid sequence: CASSQERHHEYV.